This T cell receptor beta chain was sequenced in a study of vaccination and CD4 T cells after COVID-19. Study information: It was a median 101 days after diagnosis, with a range of 35 to 161, that post-COVID samples were drawn.

As for treatment: approximately nine-day PBMC culture with coronavirus spike peptide pools or control peptides (ViraFEST assay). Once obtained from cultured CD4+ T cells, the DNA was sequenced using the Oncomine TCR Beta short-read assay. Each CDR3 protein is one row after TCRdb ran MiXCR on the PCR reads. Counted here are about 23,000 distinct CDR3 sequences, around two thirds occurring once; the ten biggest clones make up approximately 21%. In regard to this clonotype: No antigen is known for it.

The sample in question was CD4+ T cells from blood, cultured in vitro, obtained after SARS-CoV-2 vaccination. The receptor was derived from a human donor who received a COVID-19 vaccine.

The CDR3 DNA reads as TGTGCCAGTAGCATGACAGGGAACACTGAAGCTTTCTTT. Protein sequence: CASSMTGNTEAFF. The chain couples TRBV19 to TRBJ1-1; the D gene is possibly TRBD1 (6 bases). The V end lost 6 bases, the J end lost 1 base, and 9 bases lay between the germline ends. This CDR3 is built from 13 residues. Germline CDR1 and CDR2: LNHDA and SQIVND (reference sequence).